This entry features one TCR beta chain sequence. Its antigen is still unknown. The protocol was immunoSEQ multiplex PCR, while the TCRdb copy is restricted to in-frame clones and leaves out a portion. The table includes 25,000 to 35,000 clones, around 94% detected once. This sample was taken from a study of T cell clones after liver transplantation. On the study more broadly: Three of the eight recipients were HCV-positive; the rest had non-autoimmune, non-viral transplant indications. Standard immunosuppression, with no induction, continued until 12-24 months after transplant. Study results and caveats: In two subjects, few donor cells limited the measurable donor-reactive repertoire.

This CDR3 is built from 15 residues. Trimming shortened V by 3 bases and J by 4 bases, and 16 bases separated the two germline ends. Germline loops: CDR1 LNHDA, CDR2 SQIVND (reference sequence). This chain links TRBV19 with TRBJ2-7; tentative D call: TRBD1 (5 bases). This receptor was identified in a human patient who received a liver transplant. The T cells may partly be graft donor cells. This material consisted of CD8+ T cells from blood, taken 12 months after liver transplant. CDR3 loop: CASSIYWGALYEQYF. In nucleotides, the CDR3 is TGTGCCAGTAGTATTTATTGGGGCGCGCTGTACGAGCAGTACTTC. The whole variable domain, filled in from reference TRBV19 and TRBJ2-7, reads DGGITQSPKYLFRKEGQNVTLSCEQNLNHDAMYWYRQDPGQGLRLIYYSQIVNDFQKGDIAEGYSVSREKKESFPLTVTSAQKNPTAFYLCASSIYWGALYEQYFGPGTRLTVT.